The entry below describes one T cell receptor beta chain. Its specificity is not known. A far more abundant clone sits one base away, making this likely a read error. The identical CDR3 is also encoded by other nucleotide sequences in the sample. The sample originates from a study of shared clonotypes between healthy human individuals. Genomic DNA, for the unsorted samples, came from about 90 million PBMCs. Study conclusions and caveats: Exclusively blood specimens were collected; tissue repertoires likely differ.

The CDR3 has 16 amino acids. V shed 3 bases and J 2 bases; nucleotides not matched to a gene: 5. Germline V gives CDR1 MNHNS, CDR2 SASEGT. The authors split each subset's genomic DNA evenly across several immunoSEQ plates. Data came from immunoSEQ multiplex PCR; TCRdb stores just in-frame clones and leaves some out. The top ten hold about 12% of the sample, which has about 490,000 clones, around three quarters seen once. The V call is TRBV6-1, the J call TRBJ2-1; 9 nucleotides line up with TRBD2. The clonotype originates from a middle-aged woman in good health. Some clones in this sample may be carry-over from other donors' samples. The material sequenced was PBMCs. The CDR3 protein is CASSEEGGRAYNEQFF. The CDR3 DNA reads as TGTGCCAGCAGTGAGGAGGGCGGGAGGGCCTACAATGAGCAGTTCTTC.